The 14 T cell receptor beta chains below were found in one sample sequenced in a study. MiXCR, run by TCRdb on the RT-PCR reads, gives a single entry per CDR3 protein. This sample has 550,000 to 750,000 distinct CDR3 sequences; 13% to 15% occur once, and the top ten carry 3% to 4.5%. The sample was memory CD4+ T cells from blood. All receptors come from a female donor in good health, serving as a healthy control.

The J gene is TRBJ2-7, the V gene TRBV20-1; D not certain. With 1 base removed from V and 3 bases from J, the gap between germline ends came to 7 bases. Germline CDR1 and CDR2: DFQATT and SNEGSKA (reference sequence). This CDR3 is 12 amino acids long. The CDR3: CSARVLGYEQYF. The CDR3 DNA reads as TGCAGTGCTAGAGTTCTAGGCTACGAGCAGTACTTC.

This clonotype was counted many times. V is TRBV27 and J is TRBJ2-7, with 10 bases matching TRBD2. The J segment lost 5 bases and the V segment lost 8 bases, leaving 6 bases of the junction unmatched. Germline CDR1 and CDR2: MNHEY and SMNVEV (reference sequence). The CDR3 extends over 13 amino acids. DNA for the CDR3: TGTGCCAGCCGAGGACTAGCGGCGAACGAGCAGTACTTC. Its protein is CASRGLAANEQYF.

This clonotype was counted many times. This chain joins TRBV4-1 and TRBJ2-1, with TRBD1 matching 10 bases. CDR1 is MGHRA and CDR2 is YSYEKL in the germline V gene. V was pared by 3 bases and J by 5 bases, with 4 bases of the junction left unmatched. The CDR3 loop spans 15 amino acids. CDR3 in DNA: TGCGCCAGCAGCCAGACAGGGGGCAACAACAATGAGCAGTTCTTC. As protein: CASSQTGGNNNEQFF.

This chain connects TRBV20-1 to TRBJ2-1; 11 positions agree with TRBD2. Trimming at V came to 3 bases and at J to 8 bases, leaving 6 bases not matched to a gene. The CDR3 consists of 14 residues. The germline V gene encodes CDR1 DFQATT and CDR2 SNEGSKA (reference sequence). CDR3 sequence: CSASQTSGKDEQFF. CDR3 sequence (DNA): TGCAGTGCTAGCCAGACTAGCGGGAAGGATGAGCAGTTCTTC.

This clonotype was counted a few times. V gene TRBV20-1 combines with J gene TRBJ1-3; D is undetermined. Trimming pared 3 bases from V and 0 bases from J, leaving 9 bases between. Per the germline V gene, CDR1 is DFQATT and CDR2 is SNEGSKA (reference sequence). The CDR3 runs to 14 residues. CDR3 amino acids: CSASGLLSGNTIYF. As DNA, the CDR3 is TGCAGTGCTAGTGGGCTGCTCTCTGGAAACACCATATATTTT.

The CDR3 here is CASSQHGQGLAKNIQYF. DNA for the CDR3: TGTGCCAGCAGCCAACATGGACAGGGACTAGCCAAAAACATTCAGTACTTC. This chain joins TRBV3-1 and TRBJ2-4; 8 bases are a match to TRBD1. The junction had 6 bases not matched to a gene; V was cut back by 2 bases and J by 0 bases. Germline-derived CDR1 and CDR2 are LGHDT and YNNKEL (reference sequence). The CDR3 is 17 residues long.

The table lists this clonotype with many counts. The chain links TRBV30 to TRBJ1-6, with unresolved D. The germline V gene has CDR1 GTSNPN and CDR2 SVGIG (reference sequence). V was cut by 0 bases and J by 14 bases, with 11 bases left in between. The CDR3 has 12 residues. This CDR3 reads CAWSVLQRTLHF. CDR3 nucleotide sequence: TGTGCCTGGAGTGTATTGCAGAGGACCCTCCACTTT.

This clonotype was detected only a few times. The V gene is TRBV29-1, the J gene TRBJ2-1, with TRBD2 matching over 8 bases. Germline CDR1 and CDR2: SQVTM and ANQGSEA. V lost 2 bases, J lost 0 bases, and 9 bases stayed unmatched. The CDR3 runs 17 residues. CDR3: CSVERFWLAGSYNEQFF. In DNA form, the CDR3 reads TGCAGCGTTGAAAGATTTTGGCTAGCGGGCTCCTACAATGAGCAGTTCTTC.

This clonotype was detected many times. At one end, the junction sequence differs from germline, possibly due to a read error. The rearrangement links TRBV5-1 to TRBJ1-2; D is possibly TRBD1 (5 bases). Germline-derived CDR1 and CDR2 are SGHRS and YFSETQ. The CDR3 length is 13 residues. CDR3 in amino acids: CASSLGLNYGYTF. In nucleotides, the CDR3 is TGTGCCAGCAGTTTGGGACTGAACTATGGCTACACCTTC. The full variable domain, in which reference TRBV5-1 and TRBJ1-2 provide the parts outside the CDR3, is KAGVTQTPRYLIKTRGQQVTLSCSPISGHRSVSWYQQTPGQGLQFLFEYFSETQRNKGNFPGRFSGRQFSNSRSEMNVSTLELGDSALYLCASSLGLNYGYTFGSGTRLTVV.

DNA for the CDR3: TGTGCCAGCAGCACGACTAGCGGGATAAACACCGGGGAGCTGTTTTTT. This translates into CASSTTSGINTGELFF. V and J are TRBV7-3 and TRBJ2-2, with 11 positions matching TRBD2. V lost 5 bases, J lost 2 bases, and 4 bases stayed unmatched. The CDR3 is 16 residues long. Germline CDR1 is SGHTA and CDR2 is FQGTGA.

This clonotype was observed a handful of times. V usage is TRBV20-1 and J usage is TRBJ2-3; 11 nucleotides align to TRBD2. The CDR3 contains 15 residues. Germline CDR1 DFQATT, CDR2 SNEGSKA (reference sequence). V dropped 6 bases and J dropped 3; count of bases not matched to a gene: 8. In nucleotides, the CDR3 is TGCAGTGCCACACGACTAGCGGGGAAAACAGATACGCAGTATTTT. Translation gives CSATRLAGKTDTQYF.

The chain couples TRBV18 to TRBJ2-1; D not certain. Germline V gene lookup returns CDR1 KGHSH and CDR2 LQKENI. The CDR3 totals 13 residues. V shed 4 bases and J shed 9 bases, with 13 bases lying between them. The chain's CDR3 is CASSRDSITEQFF. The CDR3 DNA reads TGTGCCAGCTCACGGGATTCGATTACTGAGCAGTTCTTC.

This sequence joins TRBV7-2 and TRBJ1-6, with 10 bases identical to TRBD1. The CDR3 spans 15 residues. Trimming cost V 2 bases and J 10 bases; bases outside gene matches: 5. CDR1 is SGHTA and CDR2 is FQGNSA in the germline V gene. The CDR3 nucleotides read TGTGCCAGCAGCTTACGGACAGGGGGAGGCTCACCCCTCCACTTT. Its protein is CASSLRTGGGSPLHF.

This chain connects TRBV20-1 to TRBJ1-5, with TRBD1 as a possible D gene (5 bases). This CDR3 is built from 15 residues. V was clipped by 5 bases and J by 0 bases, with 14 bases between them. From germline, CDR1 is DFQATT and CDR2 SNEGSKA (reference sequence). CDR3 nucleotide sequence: TGCAGTGCTGGGCAGGGAGGCGATAGCAATCAGCCCCAGCATTTT. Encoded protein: CSAGQGGDSNQPQHF.